Below, 10 T cell receptor beta chains from the same sample are listed, as sequenced in a study of blood T cell repertoires in COVID-19. Measured with immunoSEQ multiplex PCR; TCRdb has only the in-frame clones, and not every one. The data show over 110,000 clones, almost 85% seen once. The sample was PBMCs or T cells enriched from blood (not recorded which). The receptors stem from a man between 35 and 55 years old with acute COVID-19.

The chain carries TRBV19 and TRBJ2-5; D is perhaps TRBD2 (6 bases). The germline V gene has CDR1 LNHDA and CDR2 SQIVND (reference sequence). Trimming pared 4 bases from V and 0 bases from J, leaving 18 bases between. The CDR3 covers 17 residues. The CDR3 nucleotides are TGTGCCAGTAGTAAGAGTTCGCTCGGGGGAGACCAAGAGACCCAGTACTTC. Amino acid sequence: CASSKSSLGGDQETQYF.

J is TRBJ2-3 and V is TRBV5-4; 7 positions match TRBD2. Germline CDR1 SGHNT, CDR2 YYREEE (reference sequence). V trimming: 7 bases; J trimming: 2 bases; junction bases outside the gene matches: 7. The CDR3 consists of 14 residues. Written as DNA, the CDR3 is TGTGCCAGCGGCACGGGAGGCGACACAGATACGCAGTATTTT. This codes for CASGTGGDTDTQYF.

The V and J genes are TRBV10-1 and TRBJ2-2, with D tentatively TRBD2 (5 bases). The CDR3 length is 15 residues. CDR1 and CDR2 from the germline V gene are WNHNN and SYGVQD (reference sequence). V was pared by 3 bases and J by 4 bases, with 12 bases between. The CDR3 DNA reads as TGCGCCAGCAGTGATGTGGCGGGCTCCACCGGGGAGCTGTTTTTT. Residues: CASSDVAGSTGELFF.

V usage is TRBV28 and J usage is TRBJ1-2; 9 positions match TRBD1. The germline CDR1 and CDR2 sequences are MDHEN and SYDVKM. V shed 3 bases and J 7 bases; nucleotides not matched to a gene: 12. The CDR3 spans 16 residues. The CDR3 sequence is CASSLGTRTGARGYTF. The CDR3 DNA sequence: TGTGCCAGCAGTTTGGGGACCAGGACAGGGGCTCGTGGCTACACCTTC.

This chain uses TRBV28 with TRBJ1-4, with a possible D match to TRBD1 (6 bases). There are 15 residues in the CDR3. V was trimmed by 2 bases and J by 2 bases, leaving 9 bases between them. CDR1 is MDHEN and CDR2 is SYDVKM in the germline V gene. The CDR3: CASSLRTVTNEKLFF. The CDR3 DNA is TGTGCCAGCAGTTTACGGACAGTGACTAATGAAAAACTGTTTTTT.

This clone was counted a few times. The chain is built from TRBV7-2 and TRBJ2-1; no clear D gene. V lost 2 bases, J lost 4 bases, and 3 bases lay in between. The CDR3 is made up of 12 amino acids. Germline lookup yields CDR1 SGHTA and CDR2 FQGNSA. CDR3 region: CASSLLYNEQFF. CDR3 nucleotides: TGTGCCAGCAGCTTACTTTACAATGAGCAGTTCTTC.

This clone was seen a few times. V is TRBV7-6 and J is TRBJ1-4; 7 bases are a match to TRBD1. This CDR3 is 15 amino acids long. CDR1 is SGHVS, CDR2 FNYEAQ, per germline. V dropped 2 bases and J dropped 5; count of bases not matched to a gene: 5. The CDR3 loop is CASSLQQGTNEKLFF. DNA of the CDR3: TGTGCCAGCAGCTTACAACAGGGGACAAATGAAAAACTGTTTTTT.

The chain combines TRBV5-3 with TRBJ2-7; TRBD1 might be the D (5 bases). TRBV5-3 qualifies as an ORF whose function is uncertain. This CDR3 has 17 amino acids. V lost 5 bases, J lost 3 bases, and 24 bases lay in between. This CDR3 reads CARRGLGLSLRCYEQYF. In DNA form, the CDR3 reads TGTGCCAGAAGGGGGCTCGGTTTGAGCCTCAGATGCTACGAGCAGTACTTC.

The chain carries TRBV12-3 or TRBV12-4 and TRBJ2-5; D gene uncertain. CDR3 size: 13 residues. V was trimmed by 5 bases and J by 2 bases, leaving 9 bases between them. In DNA form, the CDR3 reads TGTGCCAGCAGTAACGACGGGCAAGAGACCCAGTACTTC. It yields the protein CASSNDGQETQYF.

The CDR3 reads CSVGRVGNTEAFF. Here the CDR3 DNA reads TGCAGCGTTGGGAGGGTGGGGAACACTGAAGCTTTCTTT. V is TRBV29-1 and J is TRBJ1-1; D not resolved. Looked up from germline, CDR1 is SQVTM and CDR2 is ANQGSEA. Trimming shortened V by 4 bases and J by 1 base, and 10 bases separated the two germline ends. The CDR3 length is 13 residues.